The entry below describes one TCR beta chain. The sample belongs to a study of blood T cell repertoires in COVID-19. Repertoires were generated with immunoSEQ multiplex PCR, while TCRdb's copy carries only in-frame clones and drops some. The sample contains approximately 210,000 clones, 70% to 90% of which appear only once. The V and J ends lost 3 bases and 2 bases respectively, with 13 bases between them. This CDR3 is built from 15 residues. Germline lookup yields CDR1 SNHLY and CDR2 FYNNEI. The sequenced sample was PBMCs or T cells enriched from blood (not recorded which). The TCR comes from a man in his thirties or forties with acute COVID-19. The V and J genes are TRBV2 and TRBJ1-2, with no clear D. CDR3 loop: CASSDIGQANYGYTF. DNA for the CDR3: TGTGCCAGCAGTGATATTGGGCAGGCAAACTATGGCTACACCTTC.